This T cell receptor (beta chain) was identified during a study of blood T cell repertoires in COVID-19. TCRdb's copy holds only in-frame clones and misses some; the assay was immunoSEQ multiplex PCR. The table includes under 150,000 clones, 90% detected once. This clone showed up just once. Trimming shortened V by 6 bases and J by 7 bases, and 15 bases separated the two germline ends. Germline CDR1 reads MNHNY; CDR2 reads SVGAGI (reference sequence). The CDR3 runs to 13 residues. This chain connects TRBV6-6 to TRBJ1-2; D is perhaps TRBD1 (5 bases). This receptor was taken from a human donor with active COVID-19. The donor label of this sample is uncertain. Material: peripheral blood. CDR3 DNA sequence: TGTGCCAGCAGCCTAGACAGTGCCGGTGGCTACACCTTC. Its translation is CASSLDSAGGYTF.